This T cell receptor beta chain came from a study of blood T cell repertoires in COVID-19. Study in general: Sources were T cells, B-cell-depleted T cells, or PBMCs; the material itself was cDNA or gDNA.

The data were produced by immunoSEQ multiplex PCR, yet TCRdb's version contains in-frame clones alone and is incomplete. The table records 130,000 or so clones, roughly 84% of them present only once. The CDR3 runs 14 residues. Germline lookup yields CDR1 MNHEY and CDR2 SMNVEV (reference sequence). The J segment lost 5 bases and the V segment lost 6 bases, leaving 8 bases of the junction unmatched. V and J are TRBV27 and TRBJ2-7, with 9 bases aligning to TRBD1. Sequenced input: peripheral blood. This TCR was sampled from a woman older than 75 with acute or convalescent COVID-19. As DNA, the CDR3 is TGTGCCAGCAGACTAGGGACAGGGTACGACGAGCAGTACTTC. Its translation: CASRLGTGYDEQYF.